This TCR beta chain was captured in a study of cytomegalovirus exposure and HLA in healthy donors. Study-level background: Inside one of the first data releases sat about 85 million unique TCRs taken from HLA-typed donors. Overall study results and limits: CMV serostatus was the sole immune exposure data available. Some TCR beta chains (approximately 180 of them) were listed as cytomegalovirus-associated.

Trimming left V 1 base short and J 0 bases short, with 17 bases between. CDR3 size: 18 residues. CDR1 is SGHRS, CDR2 YFSETQ, per germline. For this clone: Its antigen remains unknown.

The PCR used 60 Vbeta and 13 Jbeta primers. Generated by immunoSEQ multiplex PCR, the TCRdb table keeps only in-frame clones and is missing some. Here the sample spans 150,000 to 200,000 clones, around 86% being singletons. Specimen: PBMCs. This receptor was obtained from a girl aged 2-15 years in good health and CMV-seropositive. The V and J genes are TRBV5-1 and TRBJ1-3, with D possibly TRBD1 on 5 matching bases. CDR3 DNA sequence: TGCGCCAGCAGCTTGTCACTCCACAGGCCCTTCTCTGGAAACACCATATATTTT. It encodes CASSLSLHRPFSGNTIYF.